Below are 26 T cell receptor beta chains sequenced from a single sample in a study of cytomegalovirus exposure and HLA in healthy donors. A multiplex PCR was run with 60 Vbeta primers and 13 Jbeta primers. The repertoire was sequenced with immunoSEQ multiplex PCR; TCRdb's copy has only in-frame clones and lacks some. The sample comprises roughly 240,000 clones, 78% of which are singletons, and 0.4% to 0.6% rests with the top ten. Sequencing used PBMCs. These receptors were collected from a boy aged 10-17 years in good health and CMV-seronegative.

This sequence joins TRBV11-2 and TRBJ2-3; 7 positions match TRBD1. The V gene's germline CDR1 is SGHAT and CDR2 FQNNGV. V was pared by 4 bases and J by 4 bases, with 8 bases of the junction left unmatched. The CDR3 length is 15 residues. The CDR3 DNA follows: TGTGCCAGCAGCTGGGGGACAGCCTTGCCAGATACGCAGTATTTT. Protein product: CASSWGTALPDTQYF.

This clone was recorded once. V gene TRBV5-1 combines with J gene TRBJ1-6; 7 nucleotides match TRBD1. Germline trimming cut 3 bases from V and 4 bases from J; bases unmatched to any gene: 1. CDR1 is SGHRS and CDR2 is YFSETQ in the germline V gene. The CDR3 length is 14 residues. The CDR3 DNA is TGCGCCAGCAGCTCACAGGGGTATAATTCACCCCTCCACTTT. It encodes CASSSQGYNSPLHF.

The genes are TRBV6-5 and TRBJ1-2; 11 bases map to TRBD1. Germline V CDR1 and CDR2: MNHEY, SVGAGI. With 6 bases clipped from V and 8 bases from J, the junction kept 5 bases outside the gene matches. CDR3 length: 13 amino acids. CDR3: CASSRDRGCGYTF. In DNA, the CDR3 is TGTGCCAGCAGCAGGGACAGGGGGTGCGGCTACACCTTC.

The chain employs TRBV13 and TRBJ2-1; 7 bases align to TRBD1. The CDR3 covers 15 residues. Losses at the gene ends were 6 bases for V and 5 bases for J; bases not matched to a gene: 10. Per the germline V gene, CDR1 is PRHDT and CDR2 is FYEKMQ (reference sequence). This CDR3 reads CASSLEDRHNNEQFF. The CDR3 region has the DNA TGTGCCAGCAGTCTTGAGGACAGGCATAACAATGAGCAGTTCTTC.

This chain joins TRBV5-8 and TRBJ1-2; TRBD1 might be the D (5 bases). The length of the CDR3 is 13 residues. Germline CDR1 and CDR2: SGHTS and YDEGEE. V was pared by 2 bases and J by 8 bases, with 13 bases between. CDR3 sequence: CASSFTDGGGYTF. The CDR3 DNA sequence: TGTGCCAGCAGCTTCACTGATGGGGGGGGCTACACCTTC.

The chain employs TRBV15 and TRBJ1-2; D is unclear. V was shortened by 1 base and J by 3 bases, with 9 bases between the two germline ends. Germline V gives CDR1 LNHNV, CDR2 YYDKDF (reference sequence). This CDR3 contains 14 residues. This chain's CDR3 is CATSRAPVDYGYTF. The CDR3 region has the DNA TGTGCCACCAGCAGAGCCCCTGTTGACTATGGCTACACCTTC. Using reference TRBV15 and TRBJ1-2 for the parts outside the CDR3, the full variable domain is DAMVIQNPRYQVTQFGKPVTLSCSQTLNHNVMYWYQQKSSQAPKLLFHYYDKDFNNEADTPDNFQSRRPNTSFCFLDIRSPGLGDTAMYLCATSRAPVDYGYTFGSGTRLTVV.

V gene TRBV5-1 combines with J gene TRBJ2-7; 12 nucleotides agree with TRBD2. With V trimmed by 0 bases and J by 6 bases, 7 bases remained unmatched. The CDR3 sequence is 16 residues long. The germline V gene encodes CDR1 SGHRS and CDR2 YFSETQ. The CDR3 here is CASSLEGLGLAGEQYF. The CDR3 nucleotides read TGCGCCAGCAGCTTGGAAGGTTTGGGACTAGCGGGCGAGCAGTACTTC.

This clone was detected once. V is TRBV29-1 and J is TRBJ2-7; 9 bases agree with TRBD1. Unmatched junction bases numbered 5, after V lost 5 bases and J lost 3 bases. Germline V CDR1 and CDR2: SQVTM, ANQGSEA. The CDR3 has 13 residues. In DNA form, the CDR3 reads TGCAGCGTTTCTGACAGGGGGAGCTACGAGCAGTACTTC. As protein: CSVSDRGSYEQYF.

The chain is built from TRBV9 and TRBJ2-7; 8 nucleotides match TRBD1. V lost 0 bases to trimming and J lost 4 bases; unmatched junction nucleotides: 3. CDR1 is SGDLS, CDR2 YYNGEE, per germline. The CDR3 extends over 14 amino acids. The CDR3 region is CASSVAGGKYEQYF. The CDR3, as DNA: TGTGCCAGCAGCGTAGCAGGGGGCAAGTACGAGCAGTACTTC.

This clone was seen more than once but under ten times. This chain uses TRBV6-4 with TRBJ2-3, with TRBD2 identical over 10 bases. The CDR3 sequence is 16 residues long. Germline-derived CDR1 and CDR2 are MRHNA and SNTAGT. Trimming removed 3 bases from V and 1 base from J; junction bases left unmatched: 4. The CDR3 protein is CASSESTSGGTDTQYF. CDR3 coding DNA: TGTGCCAGCAGTGAATCCACTAGCGGGGGCACAGATACGCAGTATTTT.

The V gene is TRBV6-1, the J gene TRBJ1-6; TRBD1 matches at 7 bases. Looked up from germline, CDR1 is MNHNS and CDR2 is SASEGT. V lost 10 bases to trimming and J lost 14 bases; unmatched junction nucleotides: 5. CDR3 length: 10 amino acids. CDR3 in DNA: TGTGCCACTTCCCAGGGGGCCCTCCACTTT. Translated, it gives CATSQGALHF.

The chain combines TRBV4-1 with TRBJ1-4, with 8 bases identical to TRBD1. The V segment lost 2 bases and the J segment 3 bases; nucleotides outside the gene matches: 11. The germline V gene encodes CDR1 MGHRA and CDR2 YSYEKL. The CDR3 covers 18 residues. The CDR3 is CASSQSWGTGGANEKLFF. Written as DNA, the CDR3 is TGCGCCAGCAGCCAATCCTGGGGGACAGGAGGGGCTAATGAAAAACTGTTTTTT.

This sequence joins TRBV4-1 and TRBJ1-6, with D perhaps matching TRBD1 (5 bases). The CDR3 consists of 17 residues. CDR1 is MGHRA, CDR2 YSYEKL, per germline. The V gene lost 0 bases and the J gene lost 8 bases, with 17 bases spanning the gap. The CDR3 sequence: CASSQEGSGTGYSPLHF. The CDR3 nucleotides are TGCGCCAGCAGCCAAGAAGGAAGCGGGACGGGGTATTCACCCCTCCACTTT.

This chain connects TRBV19 to TRBJ1-1; a possible D gene is TRBD1 (5 bases). CDR3 length: 14 amino acids. The V gene's germline CDR1 is LNHDA and CDR2 SQIVND (reference sequence). V lost 0 bases and J lost 0, with 5 bases in between. CDR3 nucleotide sequence: TGTGCCAGTAGTATAGACAGGGTGAACACTGAAGCTTTCTTT. Translated: CASSIDRVNTEAFF.

J is TRBJ1-2 and V is TRBV5-1; no clear D gene. This CDR3 is built from 13 residues. Between the trimmed V and J ends, which lost 2 bases and 4 bases, there was a span of 9 bases. The germline V gene has CDR1 SGHRS and CDR2 YFSETQ. CDR3 sequence (DNA): TGCGCCAGCAGCTTCAACTACCGCTATGGCTACACCTTC. Translated: CASSFNYRYGYTF.

The sample holds a few counts of this clone. This chain links TRBV2 with TRBJ1-4; 7 bases fit TRBD1. The ends lost 4 bases at V and 0 bases at J; junction bases unmatched: 2. From germline, CDR1 is SNHLY and CDR2 FYNNEI. The length of the CDR3 is 15 residues. CDR3 residues: CASSGDSATNEKLFF. The CDR3 DNA sequence: TGTGCCAGCAGTGGGGACAGCGCAACTAATGAAAAACTGTTTTTT.

This clone showed up just once. The chain employs TRBV5-4 and TRBJ1-1, with D uncertain. The CDR3 extends over 13 amino acids. Germline loops: CDR1 SGHNT, CDR2 YYREEE (reference sequence). V lost 2 bases and J 1 base, leaving 6 bases between the germline ends. The CDR3: CASSFGGNTEAFF. The CDR3, as DNA: TGTGCCAGCAGCTTCGGCGGGAACACTGAAGCTTTCTTT.

This clone has only a few counts. The gene calls are TRBV7-9 and TRBJ1-2, with 9 nucleotides matching TRBD1. Germline V lookup: CDR1 SEHNR, CDR2 FQNEAQ (reference sequence). V shed 2 bases and J 2 bases; nucleotides not matched to a gene: 6. The CDR3 length is 16 residues. In DNA form, the CDR3 reads TGTGCCAGCAGCTTATACAGGGGGCCGACGAACTATGGCTACACCTTC. Residues: CASSLYRGPTNYGYTF.

The V and J genes are TRBV4-1 and TRBJ2-3; 9 bases map to TRBD1. CDR3 size: 16 residues. Germline CDR1 reads MGHRA; CDR2 reads YSYEKL. The V gene end was trimmed by 4 bases and the J gene end by 6 bases; junction bases not matched to a gene: 11. CDR3: CASSRSGGQGLDTQYF. As DNA, the CDR3 is TGCGCCAGCAGCCGTTCCGGCGGACAGGGGTTGGATACGCAGTATTTT.

This clone was detected once. The chain couples TRBV10-1 to TRBJ2-7; 10 nucleotides match TRBD1. The CDR3 runs to 16 residues. After removal of 2 bases from V and 2 bases from J, the junction contained 6 bases not matched to a gene. Germline V gene data show CDR1 as WNHNN and CDR2 as SYGVQD (reference sequence). The CDR3 DNA follows: TGCGCCAGCAGTGAGGCTCCGGGACAGGGGACCTACGAGCAGTACTTC. This encodes CASSEAPGQGTYEQYF.

This chain connects TRBV6-4 to TRBJ2-1, with TRBD1 as a possible D gene (6 bases). Germline V gene sequence: CDR1 MRHNA, CDR2 SNTAGT. V lost 6 bases and J lost 5, with 11 bases in between. The CDR3 loop spans 13 amino acids. For the CDR3, the DNA is TGTGCCAGCAGCCCTCGGGACAACAATGAGCAGTTCTTC. It yields the protein CASSPRDNNEQFF.

Written as DNA, the CDR3 is TGTGCCAGCAGTAACGACAGGGATACGCAGTATTTT. It specifies CASSNDRDTQYF. The chain uses TRBV6-1 and TRBJ2-3; possible D gene TRBD1, 6 bases. Trimming stripped 5 bases from V and 6 bases from J, with 9 bases between. Germline loops: CDR1 MNHNS, CDR2 SASEGT. The CDR3 covers 12 residues.

In its sample, this clone was seen once. The V and J genes are TRBV6-1 and TRBJ1-4; the match to TRBD1 covers 7 bases. In germline, CDR1 is MNHNS, CDR2 SASEGT. After removal of 6 bases from V and 8 bases from J, the junction contained 9 bases not matched to a gene. There are 14 residues in the CDR3. The CDR3 reads CASSPRGAWEKLFF. DNA of the CDR3: TGTGCCAGCAGCCCCAGGGGGGCGTGGGAAAAACTGTTTTTT.

J is TRBJ2-7 and V is TRBV15; no definite D call. The length of the CDR3 is 15 residues. V was cut by 1 base and J by 2 bases, with 12 bases left in between. Germline V CDR1 and CDR2: LNHNV, YYDKDF (reference sequence). Here the CDR3 reads CATSRVRVAAYEQYF. The CDR3 DNA reads TGTGCCACCAGCAGAGTTCGGGTAGCCGCCTACGAGCAGTACTTC.

The chain links TRBV5-4 to TRBJ2-3; D might be TRBD1 (6 bases). The length of the CDR3 is 14 residues. Trimming shortened V by 0 bases and J by 5 bases, and 10 bases separated the two germline ends. The germline gives CDR1 SGHNT, CDR2 YYREEE (reference sequence). The CDR3, as DNA: TGTGCCAGCAGCTTGGATGCAGGGGAAGATACGCAGTATTTT. Translation gives CASSLDAGEDTQYF.

This chain uses TRBV9 with TRBJ2-2, with 7 bases aligning to TRBD1. The V and J ends lost 1 base and 7 bases, in that order; junction bases with no gene match: 7. Germline V gene data show CDR1 as SGDLS and CDR2 as YYNGEE. This CDR3 region has 15 residues. CDR3 residues: CASSVYRGSGGELFF. The CDR3 DNA reads TGTGCCAGCAGCGTATACAGGGGCTCAGGCGGGGAGCTGTTTTTT.